This T cell receptor (beta chain) was recovered during a study of cytomegalovirus exposure and HLA in healthy donors. Study conclusions and caveats: The classifier reportedly diagnosed cytomegalovirus status with high specificity and sensitivity.

With regard to this clone: Its antigen is as yet unknown.

The CDR3 has 15 residues. Trimming cost V 0 bases and J 3 bases; bases outside gene matches: 2. Germline-derived CDR1 and CDR2 are SGHNT and YYREEE (reference sequence). Profiled with immunoSEQ multiplex PCR; TCRdb holds only in-frame clones, not every one. The sample has under 150,000 clones, 85% to 90% seen once. This receptor was obtained from a man aged 18 to 35 in good health and CMV-seronegative. This chain connects TRBV5-4 to TRBJ2-7; 11 positions agree with TRBD2. The sequencing sample was made of PBMCs. The CDR3 nucleotides are TGTGCCAGCAGCTTGGTGGGGACTAGCGGCTACGAGCAGTACTTC. Protein sequence: CASSLVGTSGYEQYF.